The 7 T cell receptor beta chains below were found in one sample sequenced in a study of cytomegalovirus exposure and HLA in healthy donors. The PCR employed 60 Vbeta primers together with 13 Jbeta primers. TCRdb's table, derived via immunoSEQ multiplex PCR, lists solely in-frame clones and lacks some. The sample shows 120,000 to 150,000 clones, around 79% of them seen only once. Sequencing used PBMCs. These receptors all stem from a man aged 18 to 29 in good health and CMV-seronegative.

The chain joins TRBV7-8 to TRBJ2-2; 11 nucleotides line up with TRBD2. J was trimmed by 4 bases and V by 1 base; bases with no gene match: 2. The CDR3 is made up of 16 amino acids. Looked up from germline, CDR1 is SGHVS and CDR2 is FQNEAQ. The DNA for the CDR3 is TGTGCCAGCAGCTTAGTTCTAGCGGGGGGCACCGGGGAGCTGTTTTTT. As protein: CASSLVLAGGTGELFF.

The chain joins TRBV4-2 to TRBJ1-4; the D gene is possibly TRBD1 (6 bases). Trimming took 0 bases from V and 5 from J, leaving 13 bases between them. The length of the CDR3 is 16 residues. Germline-derived CDR1 and CDR2 are LGHNA and YNFKEQ. CDR3 loop: CASSQDPDRTNEKLFF. Here the CDR3 DNA reads TGTGCCAGCAGCCAAGACCCAGACAGGACCAATGAAAAACTGTTTTTT.

V and J are TRBV4-3 and TRBJ2-7; 8 nucleotides match TRBD1. The CDR3 spans 15 residues. CDR1 is LGHNA and CDR2 is YSLEER in the germline V gene. V was pared by 1 base and J by 4 bases, with 6 bases of the junction left unmatched. As DNA, the CDR3 is TGCGCCAGCAGCCAAGGGAGTGGACAGGGTTACGAGCAGTACTTC. It encodes CASSQGSGQGYEQYF.

This chain uses TRBV30 with TRBJ2-7; D remains ambiguous. Trimming removed 5 bases from V and 4 bases from J, with 9 bases in between. Germline CDR1 is GTSNPN and CDR2 is SVGIG (reference sequence). This CDR3 has 11 residues. CDR3: CAWAKPYEQYF. The CDR3 DNA reads TGTGCCTGGGCCAAGCCATACGAGCAGTACTTC.

The chain uses TRBV5-5 and TRBJ1-2; D unclear. V was clipped by 4 bases and J by 1 base, with 17 bases between them. This CDR3 has 16 residues. Per germline, CDR1 SGHKS and CDR2 YYEKEE (reference sequence). Here the CDR3 DNA reads TGTGCCAGCAGCGCCGAGGGTGCCCTACTTAACTATGGCTACACCTTC. Translating it yields CASSAEGALLNYGYTF.

V and J are TRBV27 and TRBJ1-6; weak D call: TRBD1 (6 bases). Germline CDR1 reads MNHEY; CDR2 reads SMNVEV (reference sequence). This CDR3 has 15 amino acids. Trimming cost V 5 bases and J 3 bases, with 11 bases left between them. The CDR3 nucleotides read TGTGCCAGCAGTAACAGGGATTACTATAATTCACCCCTCCACTTT. This translates into CASSNRDYYNSPLHF.

The chain links TRBV2 to TRBJ2-5, with D maybe TRBD2 (7 bases). The germline CDR1 and CDR2 sequences are SNHLY and FYNNEI. There are 13 residues in the CDR3. The CDR3: CATRGAPIETQYF. The CDR3 DNA sequence: TGTGCGACACGGGGGGCCCCCATTGAGACCCAGTACTTC.